One sample yielded the 5 T cell receptor beta chains listed below, sequenced in a study of blood T cell repertoires in COVID-19. The data were produced by immunoSEQ multiplex PCR, yet TCRdb's version contains in-frame clones alone and is incomplete. The table has around 240,000 clones, 75% to 90% seen once. Sequencing was carried out using PBMCs or T cells enriched from blood (not recorded which). Receptors originate from a man between 45 and 60 years old who had been exposed to COVID-19.

This chain joins TRBV6-5 and TRBJ1-1; the match to TRBD1 covers 7 bases. V trimming: 7 bases; J trimming: 4 bases; junction bases outside the gene matches: 6. This CDR3 is 13 amino acids long. Looked up from germline, CDR1 is MNHEY and CDR2 is SVGAGI. The CDR3 here is CASKGGQVTEAFF. CDR3 in DNA: TGTGCCAGCAAAGGGGGCCAGGTCACTGAAGCTTTCTTT.

This clone was seen more than once but under ten times. Other DNA sequences in this sample translate to the same CDR3. The V gene is TRBV9, the J gene TRBJ1-1; D is undetermined. Germline lookup yields CDR1 SGDLS and CDR2 YYNGEE. The CDR3 extends over 14 amino acids. The ends were cut back, 0 bases at V and 4 bases at J, with 10 bases in the middle. The CDR3 DNA sequence: TGTGCCAGCAGCGTAGGAGGGCTGGGCACTGAAGCTTTCTTT. As protein: CASSVGGLGTEAFF. Supplemented by reference TRBV9 and TRBJ1-1, the full variable domain reads DSGVTQTPKHLITATGQRVTLRCSPRSGDLSVYWYQQSLDQGLQFLIQYYNGEERAKGNILERFSAQQFPDLHSELNLSSLELGDSALYFCASSVGGLGTEAFFGQGTRLTVV.

This clone was detected once. V gene TRBV11-2 combines with J gene TRBJ1-2, with a tentative D call TRBD1 (6 bases). Trimming removed 5 bases at V and 2 bases at J, with 9 bases between. Germline-derived CDR1 and CDR2 are SGHAT and FQNNGV. CDR3 length equals 13 residues. Written as DNA, the CDR3 is TGTGCCAGCAGCGCCGGACAGAACTATGGCTACACCTTC. It specifies CASSAGQNYGYTF.

The genes are TRBV7-8 and TRBJ1-4; 8 bases are shared with TRBD1. Germline V CDR1 and CDR2: SGHVS, FQNEAQ. V was pared by 4 bases and J by 6 bases, with 7 bases of the junction left unmatched. This CDR3 spans 15 amino acids. Written as DNA, the CDR3 is TGTGCCAGCAGCTCACGGACAGGGTCTTATGAAAAACTGTTTTTT. It translates to CASSSRTGSYEKLFF.

The gene calls are TRBV19 and TRBJ1-1; D unclear. The V gene's germline CDR1 is LNHDA and CDR2 SQIVND (reference sequence). The length of the CDR3 is 15 residues. The V gene lost 5 bases and the J gene lost 3 bases, with 16 bases spanning the gap. Here the CDR3 DNA reads TGTGCCAGTAGTTCCCGGTCGGCGGCCTACACTGAAGCTTTCTTT. Its translation is CASSSRSAAYTEAFF.